These 23 T cell receptor beta chains were all obtained from the same sample, sequenced in a study of blood T cells in healthy people across ages. Through a sample-barcoded 5' primer and a J-beta primer mix, a second PCR was run for roughly 7 to 12 cycles. Via MiXCR, TCRdb re-called the 5' RACE reads, giving one row per CDR3 protein. The sample has over 1,300,000 distinct CDR3 sequences, approximately 59% seen once. The sample was blood. The receptors shown here come from a man between 18 and 35 years old in good health.

The chain couples TRBV27 to TRBJ2-7; D unresolved. CDR1 is MNHEY and CDR2 is SMNVEV in the germline V gene (reference sequence). With 0 bases removed from V and 2 bases from J, the gap between germline ends came to 8 bases. The CDR3 length is 14 residues. For the CDR3, the DNA is TGTGCCAGCAGTTTATCATATGGAACCTACGAGCAGTACTTC. Residues: CASSLSYGTYEQYF.

This clonotype was observed a single time. CDR3 bases: TGTGCCAGCAGTGAGATAGCGGGAGCCTACAATGAGCAGTTCTTC. It codes for CASSEIAGAYNEQFF. V usage is TRBV25-1 and J usage is TRBJ2-1; 9 bases fit TRBD2. The CDR3 extends over 15 amino acids. Germline V gives CDR1 MGHDK, CDR2 SYGVNS. V gave up 3 bases and J gave up 2 bases; unmatched junction bases: 2. The complete variable domain, with remaining parts taken from reference TRBV25-1 and TRBJ2-1, reads EADIYQTPRYLVIGTGKKITLECSQTMGHDKMYWYQQDPGMELHLIHYSYGVNSTEKGDLSSESTVSRIRTEHFPLTLESARPSHTSQYLCASSEIAGAYNEQFFGPGTRLTVL.

In this sample, this clonotype turned up a few times. The chain has TRBV11-2 and TRBJ1-1; no clear D gene. Germline V gene sequence: CDR1 SGHAT, CDR2 FQNNGV. Trimming stripped 5 bases from V and 6 bases from J, with 13 bases between. This CDR3 is built from 13 residues. The chain's CDR3 is CASSPMSRSEAFF. CDR3 DNA: TGTGCCAGCAGCCCAATGTCCCGGTCTGAAGCTTTCTTT.

This clonotype came up once. The gene calls are TRBV29-1 and TRBJ2-2; D unresolved. The germline V gene encodes CDR1 SQVTM and CDR2 ANQGSEA. The CDR3 loop spans 12 amino acids. V was trimmed by 6 bases and J by 2 bases, leaving 7 bases between them. The CDR3 reads CSVSSNTGELFF. As DNA, the CDR3 is TGCAGCGTCAGCAGTAACACCGGGGAGCTGTTTTTT.

V gene TRBV10-3 combines with J gene TRBJ2-1, with D possibly being TRBD2 (5 bases). The J call may not be correct, given that the DNA end is closer to TRBJ2-7. CDR3 length: 13 amino acids. In germline, CDR1 is ENHRY, CDR2 SYGVKD. CDR3 coding DNA: TGTGCCATCAGTAAGGACTCCTCCAATGAGCAGTACTTC. This translates into CAISKDSSNEQYF.

The chain combines TRBV10-1 with TRBJ2-1; D uncertain. CDR1 is WNHNN, CDR2 SYGVQD, per germline (reference sequence). The germline V and J ends were trimmed by 6 bases and 2 bases, with 17 bases remaining between them. The CDR3 contains 16 residues. The CDR3 DNA is TGCGCCAGCAGCTGGGATGGAAGCCCTCCCTACAATGAGCAGTTCTTC. Protein sequence: CASSWDGSPPYNEQFF.

The chain joins TRBV5-1 to TRBJ2-1, with 9 nucleotides matching TRBD2. The closer fit of TRBJ2-7 to the DNA end suggests the J call may be wrong. CDR1 and CDR2 (germline): SGHRS, YFSETQ. This CDR3 is built from 15 residues. The CDR3 bases are TGCGCCAGCAGCTGGCGGGCGGGAGGGGACAATGAGCAGTACTTC. It is translated as CASSWRAGGDNEQYF.

The genes are TRBV3-1 and TRBJ2-3; a weak D match, TRBD1 (5 bases). CDR3 size: 13 residues. V gave up 4 bases and J gave up 5 bases, with 10 bases separating them. CDR1 is LGHDT and CDR2 is YNNKEL in the germline V gene (reference sequence). The CDR3 coding sequence is TGTGCCAGCAGCCGGGGCCTTGGAGATACGCAGTATTTT. This translates into CASSRGLGDTQYF.

To note about this clonotype: At one end, the junction sequence differs from germline, possibly due to a read error. The J gene is TRBJ2-7, the V gene TRBV7-8; 7 bases are shared with TRBD2. The CDR3 covers 15 residues. Germline values: CDR1 SGHVS, CDR2 FQNEAQ. For the CDR3, the DNA is TGTGCCAGCAGCCTACTGGCGGGACGGGACTACGAGCAGAACTTC. The encoded protein is CASSLLAGRDYEQNF.

This clonotype was recorded once. V is TRBV4-1 and J is TRBJ2-3; D may be TRBD1 or TRBD2 (5 bases each). The germline V gene encodes CDR1 MGHRA and CDR2 YSYEKL. V was trimmed by 7 bases and J by 6 bases, leaving 8 bases between them. CDR3 length: 11 amino acids. The CDR3: CASMGPDTQYF. The CDR3 DNA sequence: TGCGCCAGCATGGGACCTGATACGCAGTATTTT.

The V and J genes are TRBV18 and TRBJ1-2, with a tentative D call TRBD1 (5 bases). CDR3 size: 14 residues. Germline loops: CDR1 KGHSH, CDR2 LQKENI. V was shortened by 6 bases and J by 5 bases, with 16 bases between the two germline ends. The DNA for the CDR3 is TGTGCCAGCTCTCACCAGGACAACCCTTATGGCTACACCTTC. Amino acids: CASSHQDNPYGYTF.

The chain employs TRBV7-6 and TRBJ2-3; 9 bases line up with TRBD1. After removal of 3 bases from V and 5 bases from J, the junction contained 6 bases not matched to a gene. The CDR3 is 15 residues long. Looked up from germline, CDR1 is SGHVS and CDR2 is FNYEAQ. CDR3 in amino acids: CASSLTGGPGDTQYF. CDR3 DNA: TGTGCCAGCAGCTTGACAGGGGGGCCAGGAGATACGCAGTATTTT.

The sample holds a few counts of this clonotype. The chain joins TRBV7-9 to TRBJ2-6; D is possibly TRBD2 (5 bases). The CDR3 has 15 amino acids. Germline V gene sequence: CDR1 SEHNR, CDR2 FQNEAQ (reference sequence). The ends were cut back, 2 bases at V and 1 base at J, with 6 bases in the middle. The CDR3 nucleotides are TGTGCCAGCAGCTTATGGGAGTCTGGGGCCAACGTCCTGACTTTC. Translating it yields CASSLWESGANVLTF.

V and J are TRBV20-1 and TRBJ2-2; TRBD2 aligns across 7 bases. V shed 5 bases, J shed 4 bases, and the junction held 10 bases outside the gene matches. The CDR3 is 15 residues long. Germline-derived CDR1 and CDR2 are DFQATT and SNEGSKA (reference sequence). Here the CDR3 DNA reads TGCAGTGCTCAGACCGGGACTAAACTCACCGGGGAGCTGTTTTTT. Its translation is CSAQTGTKLTGELFF.

V and J are TRBV29-1 and TRBJ2-7; no clear D gene. This CDR3 has 11 residues. V gave up 5 bases and J gave up 3 bases, with 8 bases separating them. Germline V gene data show CDR1 as SQVTM and CDR2 as ANQGSEA. CDR3 amino acids: CSVSYLYEQYF. The DNA for the CDR3 is TGCAGCGTTTCATACCTCTACGAGCAGTACTTC.

V and J are TRBV27 and TRBJ1-1, with 9 positions matching TRBD1. Looked up from germline, CDR1 is MNHEY and CDR2 is SMNVEV (reference sequence). There are 15 residues in the CDR3. V dropped 3 bases and J dropped 1; count of bases not matched to a gene: 3. As DNA, the CDR3 is TGTGCCAGCAGTTTTGGGACAGGGTCGAACACTGAAGCTTTCTTT. Encoded protein: CASSFGTGSNTEAFF.

The genes are TRBV9 and TRBJ1-2; 10 bases map to TRBD1. The CDR3 is 15 amino acids. Germline-derived CDR1 and CDR2 are SGDLS and YYNGEE. V shed 3 bases, J shed 2 bases, and the junction held 4 bases outside the gene matches. CDR3 sequence (DNA): TGTGCCAGCAGCGCCCGGGACAGGGGCAACTATGGCTACACCTTC. Translation: CASSARDRGNYGYTF.

V and J are TRBV11-1 and TRBJ2-3; TRBD2 matches 9 bases. The germline gives CDR1 SGHAT, CDR2 FQDESV (reference sequence). The CDR3 has 14 amino acids. V lost 2 bases and J lost 4; bases outside the gene matches: 1. The CDR3 is CASSLRLAADTQYF. CDR3 sequence (DNA): TGTGCCAGCAGCTTACGACTAGCGGCAGATACGCAGTATTTT.

In its sample, this clonotype was seen once. The chain joins TRBV3-1 to TRBJ1-1; D remains ambiguous. V lost 2 bases, J lost 10 bases, and 11 bases lay in between. The CDR3 spans 12 residues. Germline V gene sequence: CDR1 LGHDT, CDR2 YNNKEL (reference sequence). CDR3 DNA: TGTGCCAGCAGCCAAATTGGTCAGCGAGCTTTCTTT. This sequence encodes CASSQIGQRAFF.

This clonotype has a handful of counts. The J gene is TRBJ2-7, the V gene TRBV29-1; 9 bases fit TRBD1. CDR3 size: 13 residues. Germline CDR1 SQVTM, CDR2 ANQGSEA. The V and J ends lost 2 bases and 6 bases, in that order; junction bases with no gene match: 5. The CDR3: CSVERTGAIEQYF. CDR3 bases: TGCAGCGTTGAAAGGACAGGGGCTATCGAGCAGTACTTC.

This chain joins TRBV11-2 and TRBJ2-3; TRBD2 matches 7 bases. The CDR3 runs to 15 residues. V gave up 1 base and J gave up 3 bases; unmatched junction bases: 4. Germline V CDR1 and CDR2: SGHAT, FQNNGV. CDR3 residues: CASSLGLARTDTQYF. The CDR3 region has the DNA TGTGCCAGCAGCTTAGGACTAGCTAGGACAGATACGCAGTATTTT.

The V call is TRBV20-1, the J call TRBJ1-2, with 7 bases identical to TRBD1. CDR1 and CDR2 from the germline V gene are DFQATT and SNEGSKA (reference sequence). The CDR3 covers 13 residues. V shed 3 bases and J 9 bases; nucleotides not matched to a gene: 10. CDR3 in DNA: TGCAGTGCTAGGACCCTTGACAGGGATAGCTACACCTTC. It codes for CSARTLDRDSYTF.

In this sample, this clonotype turned up a few times. As DNA, the CDR3 is TGCAGCGCCGGGGACAGGGGTGGGGTTATGAACACTGAAGCTTTCTTT. It encodes CSAGDRGGVMNTEAFF. The chain uses TRBV29-1 and TRBJ1-1; TRBD1 aligns across 10 bases. The ends lost 7 bases at V and 0 bases at J; junction bases unmatched: 11. The germline CDR1 and CDR2 sequences are SQVTM and ANQGSEA. The CDR3 is 16 residues long.